The T cell receptor (beta chain) under discussion was sequenced for a study of T cells in women clearing cervical HPV infection. Broader study findings: Effector/memory and HPV-specific T cells were not isolated, and association timing is unknown. CIN3+ cases had significantly higher TCR repertoire richness than controls, but evenness did not differ.

Points on this clone: As yet, its antigen is unknown. The DNA ends 3 residues before the CDR3 does, and the rest of the CDR3 is filled in from the germline J gene.

The junction had 12 bases not matched to a gene; V was cut back by 3 bases and J by 2 bases. Germline-derived CDR1 and CDR2 are SGHVS and FQNEAQ. The CDR3 covers 18 residues. The repertoire was sequenced with immunoSEQ multiplex PCR; TCRdb's copy has only in-frame clones and lacks some. The sample table sets out about 40,000 clones. Sequencing input: blood buffy coat. J is TRBJ1-5 and V is TRBV7-8; 8 bases match TRBD1. This TCR was sampled from a woman between 18 and 70 years old with a cervical HPV16 infection that either progressed to CIN3+ or cleared (not recorded which). The CDR3 loop reads CASSFLRTGSSGNQPQHF. The sequenced CDR3 bases are TGTGCCAGCAGCTTTCTTCGGACAGGGAGTTCGGGCAATCAGCCC.